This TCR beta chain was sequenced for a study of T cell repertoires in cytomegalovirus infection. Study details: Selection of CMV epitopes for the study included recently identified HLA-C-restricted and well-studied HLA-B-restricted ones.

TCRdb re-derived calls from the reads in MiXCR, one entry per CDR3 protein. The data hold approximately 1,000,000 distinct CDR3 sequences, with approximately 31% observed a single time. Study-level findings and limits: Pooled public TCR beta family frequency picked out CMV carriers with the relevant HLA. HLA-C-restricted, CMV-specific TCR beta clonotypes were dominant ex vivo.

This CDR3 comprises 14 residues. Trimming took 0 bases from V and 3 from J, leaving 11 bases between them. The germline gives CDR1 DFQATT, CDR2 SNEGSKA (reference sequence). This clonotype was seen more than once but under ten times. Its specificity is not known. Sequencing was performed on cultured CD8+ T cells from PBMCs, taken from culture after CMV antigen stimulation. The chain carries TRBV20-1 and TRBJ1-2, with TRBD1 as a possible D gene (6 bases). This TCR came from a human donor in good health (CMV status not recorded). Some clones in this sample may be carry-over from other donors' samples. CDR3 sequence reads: CSARDLAGDYGYTF. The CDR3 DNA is TGCAGTGCTAGAGACCTCGCAGGGGACTATGGCTACACCTTC.